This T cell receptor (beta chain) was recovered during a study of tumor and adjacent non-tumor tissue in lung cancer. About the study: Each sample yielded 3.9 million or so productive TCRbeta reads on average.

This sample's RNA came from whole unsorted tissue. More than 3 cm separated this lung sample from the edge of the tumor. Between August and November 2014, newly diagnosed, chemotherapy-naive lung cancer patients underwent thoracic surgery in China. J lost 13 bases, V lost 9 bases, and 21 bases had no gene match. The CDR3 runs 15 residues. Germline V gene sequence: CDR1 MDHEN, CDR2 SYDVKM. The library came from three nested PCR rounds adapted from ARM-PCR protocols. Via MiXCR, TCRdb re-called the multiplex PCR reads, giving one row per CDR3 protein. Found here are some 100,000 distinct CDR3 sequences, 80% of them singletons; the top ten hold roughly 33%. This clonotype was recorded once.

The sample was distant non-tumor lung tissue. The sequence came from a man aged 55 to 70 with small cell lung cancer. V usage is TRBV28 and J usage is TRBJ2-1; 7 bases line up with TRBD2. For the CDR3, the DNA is TGTGCCAGGATGGGGGGGACCAGCGGTTACATTGAACAGTTCTTC. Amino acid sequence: CARMGGTSGYIEQFF.